This T cell receptor (beta chain) derives from a study of human T cells and chemical hapten exposure. At least ten counts were recorded for this clonotype. Time point reported: pre-sensitization, week 0. Treatment defined: therapeutic diphenylcyclopropenone sensitization with weekly scalp DPC. Alopecia patients between 18 and 70 years old and suitable for DPC were used as donors. TCRdb called the RACE reads again in MiXCR, with one record for every CDR3 protein. In the table there are about 290,000 distinct CDR3 sequences, approximately 7.5% of which are singletons. V lost 3 bases, J lost 7 bases, and 5 bases stayed unmatched. The CDR3 covers 13 residues.

This TCR was sampled from a man younger than 35 with alopecia areata. Some clones in this sample may be carry-over from other donors' samples. This rearrangement joins TRBV12-3 or TRBV12-4 to TRBJ1-2; 7 bases agree with TRBD1. The sequenced sample was whole blood, obtained in connection with sensitization to the hapten diphenylcyclopropenone (DPC). The CDR3 nucleotides read TGTGCCAGCAGTTTTCGACAGGGAAGTGGCTACACCTTC. Translating it yields CASSFRQGSGYTF.